The 14 T cell receptor beta chains below were found in one sample sequenced in a study of shared clonotypes between healthy human individuals (dated by TCRdb to the early 2020s). The library was prepared using the immunoSEQ multiplex PCR assay. Held by TCRdb, this immuneACCESS table contains in-frame sequences only and omits some clones. Under half of the omission traces to an unresolved V gene where checked; the cause of the rest is unknown. This sample gives 2.3 million or so clones in total; 90% to 95% of them show up just once. 0.39% of the sample belongs to the ten largest clones. Sequencing input: naive CD4+ T cells from PBMCs. Interpreted using the paper, the cell subset or site label stands for: CD45RA+ positively selected. The receptors were sampled from a man aged 18 to 30 in good health. Some clones in this sample may be carry-over from other donors' samples.

The V and J genes are TRBV5-4 and TRBJ2-7, with 8 nucleotides matching TRBD1. Trimming at V came to 0 bases and at J to 3 bases, leaving 2 bases not matched to a gene. This CDR3 region has 14 residues. Per germline, CDR1 SGHNT and CDR2 YYREEE (reference sequence). CDR3 bases: TGTGCCAGCAGCTTGGCCGGGACAGGCTACGAGCAGTACTTC. Translated, it gives CASSLAGTGYEQYF.

Comment on this clone: The same CDR3 is also encoded by other DNA sequences in this sample. The chain uses TRBV5-1 and TRBJ2-7; 9 nucleotides agree with TRBD2. CDR1 is SGHRS, CDR2 YFSETQ, per germline. CDR3 length: 15 residues. The trim removed 1 base at V and 4 bases at J, leaving 6 bases unmatched. CDR3 protein: CASSLTAGGPYEQYF. The CDR3 nucleotides are TGCGCCAGCAGCTTGACGGCGGGAGGGCCGTACGAGCAGTACTTC.

The chain recombines TRBV5-6 with TRBJ1-2, with D tentatively TRBD1 (5 bases). The CDR3 runs to 16 residues. The V end was cut by 0 bases, the J end by 1 base, with 13 bases between. The germline CDR1 and CDR2 sequences are SGHDT and YYEEEE. As DNA, the CDR3 is TGTGCCAGCAGCTTGGGACAGCTCCTATATAACTATGGCTACACCTTC. It is translated as CASSLGQLLYNYGYTF.

This clone has a single count. The rearrangement uses TRBV6-1 and TRBJ2-1; D is unclear. V lost 7 bases, J lost 3 bases, and 7 bases lay in between. The CDR3 is 12 residues long. Looked up from germline, CDR1 is MNHNS and CDR2 is SASEGT. This CDR3 reads CASTFGYNEQFF. Written as DNA, the CDR3 is TGTGCCAGCACCTTCGGCTACAATGAGCAGTTCTTC.

V is TRBV7-9 and J is TRBJ1-3; 11 positions match TRBD1. CDR3 length: 16 amino acids. The V segment lost 4 bases and the J segment 4 bases; nucleotides outside the gene matches: 6. Germline V lookup: CDR1 SEHNR, CDR2 FQNEAQ (reference sequence). The CDR3 reads CASSSSDRGQGNTIYF. CDR3 nucleotide sequence: TGTGCCAGCAGCTCCTCGGACAGGGGGCAAGGAAACACCATATATTTT.

This clone was picked up one time. The chain carries TRBV5-1 and TRBJ2-1; 9 nucleotides agree with TRBD2. The J segment lost 0 bases and the V segment lost 1 base, leaving 5 bases of the junction unmatched. The CDR3 spans 17 residues. CDR1 SGHRS and CDR2 YFSETQ come from the germline V gene. CDR3 nucleotides: TGCGCCAGCAGCTTGCCTCGTAGCGGGAGCTCCTACAATGAGCAGTTCTTC. Residues: CASSLPRSGSSYNEQFF.

DNA for the CDR3: TGCGCCAGCAGCCAAGATTTAGCAGGCTGGTACGAGCAGTACTTC. It yields the protein CASSQDLAGWYEQYF. V is TRBV4-3 and J is TRBJ2-7; D call uncertain. CDR3 length equals 15 residues. Germline V gene sequence: CDR1 LGHNA, CDR2 YSLEER. With 0 bases removed from V and 4 bases from J, the gap between germline ends came to 13 bases.

V is TRBV5-1 and J is TRBJ2-3; D gene ambiguous. This CDR3 contains 14 residues. Deletions cut 1 base from V and 2 bases from J, with 8 bases between. Germline CDR1 reads SGHRS; CDR2 reads YFSETQ. The CDR3 loop is CASSLSFSTDTQYF. CDR3 nucleotides: TGCGCCAGCAGCTTGAGTTTCTCCACAGATACGCAGTATTTT.

The rearrangement joins TRBV21-1 to TRBJ2-7; TRBD1, the D gene given by the table, was not confirmed from the DNA. TRBV21-1 is described as a pseudogene. There are 14 residues in the CDR3. CDR3 sequence reads: CASVTGVGSYEQYF. CDR3 nucleotides: TGTGCCAGCGTGACAGGGGTTGGCTCCTACGAGCAGTACTTC.

V gene TRBV7-3 combines with J gene TRBJ2-1; D gene ambiguous. With 2 bases removed from V and 3 bases from J, the gap between germline ends came to 11 bases. The germline V gene has CDR1 SGHTA and CDR2 FQGTGA. This CDR3 spans 15 amino acids. The CDR3 region is CASSLGSVDYNEQFF. Written as DNA, the CDR3 is TGTGCCAGCAGCTTAGGCTCGGTCGACTACAATGAGCAGTTCTTC.

This clone has a handful of counts. This sequence joins TRBV28 and TRBJ2-7, with TRBD1 matching over 7 bases. The CDR3 is made up of 15 amino acids. Germline V gene data show CDR1 as MDHEN and CDR2 as SYDVKM. Trimming at V came to 5 bases and at J to 1 base, leaving 8 bases not matched to a gene. Here the CDR3 DNA reads TGTGCCAGCAGTCCATCCGGACAGGCATCCTACGAGCAGTACTTC. Translating it yields CASSPSGQASYEQYF.

The chain recombines TRBV19 with TRBJ2-3; 7 bases fit TRBD1. The ends lost 6 bases at V and 0 bases at J; junction bases unmatched: 12. The CDR3 runs to 17 residues. CDR1 LNHDA and CDR2 SQIVND come from the germline V gene (reference sequence). As DNA, the CDR3 is TGTGCCAGTAGCCGGACAGGCCTACAAACTAGCACAGATACGCAGTATTTT. It codes for CASSRTGLQTSTDTQYF. Variable domain in full (rest from reference TRBV19 and TRBJ2-3): DGGITQSPKYLFRKEGQNVTLSCEQNLNHDAMYWYRQDPGQGLRLIYYSQIVNDFQKGDIAEGYSVSREKKESFPLTVTSAQKNPTAFYLCASSRTGLQTSTDTQYFGPGTRLTVL.

The gene calls are TRBV7-6 and TRBJ2-5; D is possibly TRBD2 (5 bases). The CDR3 runs to 12 residues. Germline values: CDR1 SGHVS, CDR2 FNYEAQ. V lost 8 bases, J lost 2 bases, and 9 bases lay in between. CDR3 nucleotides: TGTGCCAGCTCCGGGATGCAAGAGACCCAGTACTTC. Amino acids: CASSGMQETQYF.

J is TRBJ2-3 and V is TRBV19, with D tentatively TRBD1 or TRBD2 (5 bases each). V lost 2 bases to trimming and J lost 3 bases, with 12 bases between them. The V gene's germline CDR1 is LNHDA and CDR2 SQIVND (reference sequence). This CDR3 is 15 amino acids long. The CDR3 sequence is CASSITGPVTDTQYF. In nucleotides, the CDR3 is TGTGCCAGTAGTATAACGGGACCTGTAACAGATACGCAGTATTTT.